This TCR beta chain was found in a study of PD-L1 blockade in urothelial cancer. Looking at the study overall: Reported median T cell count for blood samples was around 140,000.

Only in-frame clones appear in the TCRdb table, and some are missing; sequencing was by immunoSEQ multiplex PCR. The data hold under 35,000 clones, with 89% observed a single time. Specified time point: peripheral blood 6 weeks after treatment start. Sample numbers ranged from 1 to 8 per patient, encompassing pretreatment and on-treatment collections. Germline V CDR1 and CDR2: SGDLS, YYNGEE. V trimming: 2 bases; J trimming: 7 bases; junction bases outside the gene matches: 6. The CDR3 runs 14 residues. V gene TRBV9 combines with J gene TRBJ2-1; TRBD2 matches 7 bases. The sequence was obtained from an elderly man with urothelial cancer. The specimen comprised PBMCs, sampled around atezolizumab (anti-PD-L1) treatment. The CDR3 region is CASSVVTSTNEQFF. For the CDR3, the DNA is TGTGCCAGCAGCGTCGTGACTAGCACGAATGAGCAGTTCTTC. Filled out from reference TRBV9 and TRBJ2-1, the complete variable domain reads DSGVTQTPKHLITATGQRVTLRCSPRSGDLSVYWYQQSLDQGLQFLIQYYNGEERAKGNILERFSAQQFPDLHSELNLSSLELGDSALYFCASSVVTSTNEQFFGPGTRLTVL.